The clone carrying this T cell receptor beta chain appeared once. These data originate in a study of CD8 T cells in Susac syndrome. The CD8+ and CD4+ T cells were negatively isolated, with the TEMRA cells enriched by FACS. CDR1 and CDR2 (germline): MNHNY, SVGAGI (reference sequence). The V segment lost 7 bases and the J segment 4 bases; nucleotides outside the gene matches: 7. The CDR3 runs to 14 residues. Reverse transcription used about 0.45 to 1 ug RNA and random hexamers. TCRdb independently ran MiXCR on the immunoSEQ multiplex PCR reads; one entry per CDR3 protein. The table lists some 120,000 distinct CDR3 sequences, over 85% of them singletons, with 0.07% to 0.09% in the top ten.

This chain connects TRBV6-6 to TRBJ1-2; TRBD1 matches 9 bases. The source material was CD4+ T cells from PBMCs. The TCR comes from a human donor in good health. The CDR3 spells CASTGTGIVYGYTF. DNA for the CDR3: TGTGCCAGCACCGGGACAGGGATCGTCTATGGCTACACCTTC.